The 2 T cell receptor beta chains below come from one sample, sequenced in a study of response to subunit inactivated influenza vaccine. TCRdb reanalysed the RT-PCR reads using MiXCR and keeps one entry per CDR3 protein. The table has 450,000 to 500,000 distinct CDR3 sequences, approximately 11% seen once. The source was PBMCs from blood, collected 45 days after vaccination. The receptors derive from a man aged 45 to 65 who received an inactivated influenza vaccine.

The CDR3 sequence is CASSSVTYSGGADNEQFF. The CDR3 DNA is TGTGCCAGCAGTTCCGTCACATATAGCGGGGGGGCGGACAATGAGCAGTTCTTC. The chain carries TRBV28 and TRBJ2-1; 11 positions agree with TRBD2. The CDR3 covers 18 residues. V gave up 4 bases and J gave up 5 bases; unmatched junction bases: 13. Germline CDR1 and CDR2: MDHEN and SYDVKM.

This clonotype was counted between two and nine times. The chain carries TRBV6-2 or TRBV6-3 and TRBJ2-5, with TRBD1 matching over 8 bases. Germline trimming cut 5 bases from V and 5 bases from J; bases unmatched to any gene: 10. CDR1 MNHEY and CDR2 SVGEGT come from the germline V gene. The CDR3 contains 15 residues. Here the CDR3 reads CASSKTGQGRETQYF. The DNA for the CDR3 is TGTGCCAGCAGTAAAACTGGACAGGGCAGGGAGACCCAGTACTTC.